This T cell receptor (beta chain) was identified during a study of cytomegalovirus exposure and HLA in healthy donors. Trimming removed 2 bases at V and 2 bases at J, with 4 bases between. CDR1 is MNHNY, CDR2 SVGAGI, per germline (reference sequence). The CDR3 runs 12 residues. Study-wide points: Sequencing likely generated an artifact that appeared as a cluster of highly shared sequence variants. Researchers counted around 160 TCR beta chains as cytomegalovirus-associated. Using the classifier, cytomegalovirus status was reportedly diagnosed with high specificity and sensitivity. CMV antigen specificity was confirmed in vitro for a few CMV-associated chains.

The PCR had 60 Vbeta and 13 Jbeta primers. Assay used: immunoSEQ multiplex PCR; TCRdb lists only in-frame clones, some missing. The sample records some 180,000 clones, over 70% being singletons. Points on this clone: The antigen remains undetermined.

This receptor was taken from a woman in her sixties in good health and CMV-seropositive. The chain recombines TRBV6-6 with TRBJ2-7; D is undetermined. Sequencing input: PBMCs. CDR3 nucleotides: TGTGCCAGCAGTTACCTTACCTACGAGCAGTACTTC. Translation: CASSYLTYEQYF.